These 2 T cell receptor beta chains originate from one sample sequenced in a study of T cells in localized non-small cell lung cancer. Generated by immunoSEQ multiplex PCR, the TCRdb table keeps only in-frame clones and is missing some. Of roughly 2,100 clones in the sample, approximately 40% were seen once. This sample comprised lung tumor tissue, obtained before any cancer treatment. Source of these receptors: a male donor aged 60 or older with stage II squamous cell lung carcinoma.

This clone was seen a handful of times. The chain carries TRBV6-8 and TRBJ2-7; D is unresolved. Looked up from germline, CDR1 is MNHGY and CDR2 is SAAAGT. This CDR3 region has 12 residues. Trimming left V 0 bases short and J 4 bases short, with 4 bases between. As DNA, the CDR3 is TGTGCCAGCAGTTACTCTTGGTACGAGCAGTACTTC. Amino acids: CASSYSWYEQYF.

The rearrangement uses TRBV19 and TRBJ2-1; possibly TRBD2 for D (6 bases). This CDR3 is 13 amino acids long. V was cut by 7 bases and J by 9 bases, with 16 bases left in between. CDR1 and CDR2 from the germline V gene are LNHDA and SQIVND (reference sequence). The CDR3 bases are TGTGCCAGTACCCCTCTCCTGGGGGGTGAGCAGTTCTTC. The encoded protein is CASTPLLGGEQFF.